This TCR beta chain is from a study of a mutant IDH1 vaccine in newly diagnosed glioma. This clone occurred a few times. Its antigen remains unidentified. This same CDR3 is encoded by further DNA sequences in the sample. Germline-derived CDR1 and CDR2 are ENHRY and SYGVKD. The CDR3 runs 13 residues. The ends were cut back, 2 bases at V and 2 bases at J, with 6 bases in the middle. Time point defined: week 23, last vaccination. Topical imiquimod accompanied each vaccine dose, which consisted of 300 ug of mutant IDH1 20-mer peptide. The repertoire was sequenced with immunoSEQ multiplex PCR; TCRdb's copy has only in-frame clones and lacks some. The data hold about 43,000 clones, with 84% observed a single time.

The V and J genes are TRBV10-3 and TRBJ1-1, with D possibly being TRBD1 (5 bases). Here the sequenced sample was PBMCs, taken from a glioma patient whose treatment included an IDH1 peptide vaccine. The clonotype comes from a woman aged 18-29 years with glioma. Some clones in this sample may be carry-over from other donors' samples. CDR3 amino acids: CAISEGHNTEAFF. The CDR3 region has the DNA TGTGCCATCAGTGAGGGACACAACACTGAAGCTTTCTTT.